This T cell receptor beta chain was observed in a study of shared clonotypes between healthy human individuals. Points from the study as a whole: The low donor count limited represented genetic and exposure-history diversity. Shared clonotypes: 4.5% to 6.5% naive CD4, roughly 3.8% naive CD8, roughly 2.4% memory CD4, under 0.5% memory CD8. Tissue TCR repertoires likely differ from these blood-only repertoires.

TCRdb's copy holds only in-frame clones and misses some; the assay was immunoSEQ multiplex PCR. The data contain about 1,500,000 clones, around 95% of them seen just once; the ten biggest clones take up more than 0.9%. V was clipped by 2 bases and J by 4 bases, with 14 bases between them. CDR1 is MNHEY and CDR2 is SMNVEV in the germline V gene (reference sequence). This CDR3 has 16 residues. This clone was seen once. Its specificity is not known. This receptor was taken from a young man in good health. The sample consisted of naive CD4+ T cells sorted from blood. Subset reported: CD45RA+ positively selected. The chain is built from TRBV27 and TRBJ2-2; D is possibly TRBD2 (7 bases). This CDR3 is CASSLRRGGGTGELFF. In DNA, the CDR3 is TGTGCCAGCAGTTTACGGAGGGGAGGGGGCACCGGGGAGCTGTTTTTT.